This TCR beta chain comes out of a study of molecular identifiers for immune sequencing clone quantification. Whole-study context: Naive CD8 cell RNA, from 20,000 or 100,000 cells, was split five ways in replicates, with four sequenced.

The CDR3 extends over 12 amino acids. Germline V gene data show CDR1 as GTSNPN and CDR2 as SVGIG (reference sequence). With 0 bases clipped from V and 5 bases from J, the junction kept 0 bases outside the gene matches. TCRdb re-analysed the PCR reads in MiXCR, keeping a single row per CDR3 protein. The sample records about 10,000 distinct CDR3 sequences, over 15% being singletons. This clonotype has ten or more counts. Sequencing was carried out using naive CD8+ T cells from blood, with Jurkat cell RNA spiked in. Regarding subset: FACS-sorted CD8+CD4-CCR7+CD45RA+ naive T cells. The chain couples TRBV30 to TRBJ2-7, with 8 bases fitting TRBD2. The source is a human donor in good health. Some libraries in this study had Jurkat cell RNA spiked in. The chain's CDR3 is CAWSVGGDEQYF. The CDR3 nucleotides read TGTGCCTGGAGTGTCGGGGGGGACGAGCAGTACTTC.